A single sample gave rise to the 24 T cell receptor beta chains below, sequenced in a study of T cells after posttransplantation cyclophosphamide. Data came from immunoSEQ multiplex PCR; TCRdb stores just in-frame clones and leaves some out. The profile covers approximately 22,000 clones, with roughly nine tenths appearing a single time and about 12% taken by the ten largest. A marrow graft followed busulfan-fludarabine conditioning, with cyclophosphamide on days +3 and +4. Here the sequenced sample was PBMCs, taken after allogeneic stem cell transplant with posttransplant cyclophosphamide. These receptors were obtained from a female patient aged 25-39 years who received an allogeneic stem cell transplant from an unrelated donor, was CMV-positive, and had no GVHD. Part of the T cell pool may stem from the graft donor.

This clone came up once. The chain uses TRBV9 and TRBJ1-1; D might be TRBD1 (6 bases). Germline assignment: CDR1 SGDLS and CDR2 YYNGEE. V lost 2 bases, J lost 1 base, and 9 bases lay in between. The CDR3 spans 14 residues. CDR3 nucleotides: TGTGCCAGCAGCGTGGAACAGGGGAACACTGAAGCTTTCTTT. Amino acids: CASSVEQGNTEAFF.

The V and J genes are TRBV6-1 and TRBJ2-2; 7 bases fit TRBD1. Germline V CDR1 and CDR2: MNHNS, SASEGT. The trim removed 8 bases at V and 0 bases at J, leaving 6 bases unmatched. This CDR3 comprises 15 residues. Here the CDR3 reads CASHTGTANTGELFF. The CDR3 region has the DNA TGTGCCAGCCATACCGGGACAGCGAACACCGGGGAGCTGTTTTTT.

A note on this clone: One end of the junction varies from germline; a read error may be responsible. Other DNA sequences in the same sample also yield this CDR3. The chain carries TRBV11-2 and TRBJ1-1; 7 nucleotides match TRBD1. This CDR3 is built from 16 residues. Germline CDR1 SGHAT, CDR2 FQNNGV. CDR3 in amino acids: CASSSFLEGAVTEAFF. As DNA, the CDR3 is TGTGCCAGCAGCTCCTTCCTAGAGGGGGCAGTTACTGAAGCCTTCTTT.

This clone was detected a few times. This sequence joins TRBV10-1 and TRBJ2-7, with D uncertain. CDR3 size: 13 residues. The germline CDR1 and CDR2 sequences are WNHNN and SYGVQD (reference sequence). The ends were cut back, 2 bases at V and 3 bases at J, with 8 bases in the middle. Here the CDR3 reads CASSEGLIYEQYF. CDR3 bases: TGCGCCAGCAGTGAGGGCCTCATCTACGAGCAGTACTTC.

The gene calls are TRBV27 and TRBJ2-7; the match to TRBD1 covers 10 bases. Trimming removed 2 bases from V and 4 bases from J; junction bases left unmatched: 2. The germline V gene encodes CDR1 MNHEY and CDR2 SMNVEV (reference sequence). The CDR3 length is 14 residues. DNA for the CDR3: TGTGCCAGCAGTTTAGGACAGGGGGTATACGAGCAGTACTTC. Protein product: CASSLGQGVYEQYF.

The CDR3 DNA reads TGCGCCAGCAGCTTGACAGGGAACACTGAAGCTTTCTTT. As protein: CASSLTGNTEAFF. This rearrangement joins TRBV5-1 to TRBJ1-1; a weak D match, TRBD1 (5 bases). With 1 base removed from V and 1 base from J, the gap between germline ends came to 5 bases. Germline V CDR1 and CDR2: SGHRS, YFSETQ. The CDR3 covers 13 residues.

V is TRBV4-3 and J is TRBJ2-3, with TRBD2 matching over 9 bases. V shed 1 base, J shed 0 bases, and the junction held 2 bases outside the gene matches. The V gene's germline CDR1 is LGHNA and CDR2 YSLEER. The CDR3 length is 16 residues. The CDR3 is CASSQALAGSTDTQYF. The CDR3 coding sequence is TGCGCCAGCAGCCAAGCTCTAGCGGGGAGCACAGATACGCAGTATTTT.

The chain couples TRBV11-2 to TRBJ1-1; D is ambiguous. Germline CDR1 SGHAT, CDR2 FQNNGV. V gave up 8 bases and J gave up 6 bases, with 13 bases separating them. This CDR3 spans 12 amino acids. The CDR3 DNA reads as TGTGCCAGCGCCTTTCAGGTTTCTGAAGCTTTCTTT. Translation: CASAFQVSEAFF.

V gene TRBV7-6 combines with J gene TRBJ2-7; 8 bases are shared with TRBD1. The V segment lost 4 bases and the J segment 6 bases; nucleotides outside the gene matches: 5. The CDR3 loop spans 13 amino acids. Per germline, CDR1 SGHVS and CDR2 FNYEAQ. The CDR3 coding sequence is TGTGCCAGCAGCTCGGACAGGGCAGGCGAGCAGTACTTC. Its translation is CASSSDRAGEQYF.

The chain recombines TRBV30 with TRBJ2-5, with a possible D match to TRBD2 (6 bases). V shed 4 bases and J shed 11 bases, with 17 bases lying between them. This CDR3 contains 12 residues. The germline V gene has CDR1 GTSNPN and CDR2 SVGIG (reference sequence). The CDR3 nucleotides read TGTGCCTGGACGGCGGGGCGGACGGAGCAGTACTTC. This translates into CAWTAGRTEQYF.

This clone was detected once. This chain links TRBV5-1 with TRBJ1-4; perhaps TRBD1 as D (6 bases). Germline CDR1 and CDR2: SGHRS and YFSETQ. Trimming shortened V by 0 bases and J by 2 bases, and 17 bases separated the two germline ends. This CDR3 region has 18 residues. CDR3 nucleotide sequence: TGCGCCAGCAGCTTGGTGTTGGACAGTGAGGGCACTAATGAAAAACTGTTTTTT. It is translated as CASSLVLDSEGTNEKLFF.

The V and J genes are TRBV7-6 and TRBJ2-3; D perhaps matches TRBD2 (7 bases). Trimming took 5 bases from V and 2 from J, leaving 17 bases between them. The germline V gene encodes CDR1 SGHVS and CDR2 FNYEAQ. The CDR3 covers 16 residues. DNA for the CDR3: TGTGCCAGCAGCCCGCCTAACGGGGGGCCCACAGATACGCAGTATTTT. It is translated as CASSPPNGGPTDTQYF. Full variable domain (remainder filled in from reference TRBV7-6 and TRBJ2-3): GAGVSQSPRYKVTKRGQDVALRCDPISGHVSLYWYRQALGQGPEFLTYFNYEAQQDKSGLPNDRFSAERPEGSISTLTIQRTEQRDSAMYRCASSPPNGGPTDTQYFGPGTRLTVL.

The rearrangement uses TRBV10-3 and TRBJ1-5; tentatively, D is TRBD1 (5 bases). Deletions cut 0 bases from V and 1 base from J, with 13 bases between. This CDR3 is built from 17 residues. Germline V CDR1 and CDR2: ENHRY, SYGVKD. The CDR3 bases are TGTGCCATCAGTGAGTCTCTTAGGGGTGGAAGCAATCAGCCCCAGCATTTT. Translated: CAISESLRGGSNQPQHF.

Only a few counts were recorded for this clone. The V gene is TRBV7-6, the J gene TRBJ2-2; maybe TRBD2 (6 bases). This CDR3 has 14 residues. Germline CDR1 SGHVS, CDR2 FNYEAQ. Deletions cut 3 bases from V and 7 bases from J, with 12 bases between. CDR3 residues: CASSFGGQGGELFF. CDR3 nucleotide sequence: TGTGCCAGCAGCTTCGGGGGTCAAGGCGGGGAGCTGTTTTTT. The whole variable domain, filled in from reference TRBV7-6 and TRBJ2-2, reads GAGVSQSPRYKVTKRGQDVALRCDPISGHVSLYWYRQALGQGPEFLTYFNYEAQQDKSGLPNDRFSAERPEGSISTLTIQRTEQRDSAMYRCASSFGGQGGELFFGEGSRLTVL.

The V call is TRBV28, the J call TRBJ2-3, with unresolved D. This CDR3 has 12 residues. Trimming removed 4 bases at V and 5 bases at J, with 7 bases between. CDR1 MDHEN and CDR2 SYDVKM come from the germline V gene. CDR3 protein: CASSSSQDTQYF. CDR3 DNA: TGTGCCAGCAGTTCTTCACAAGATACGCAGTATTTT.

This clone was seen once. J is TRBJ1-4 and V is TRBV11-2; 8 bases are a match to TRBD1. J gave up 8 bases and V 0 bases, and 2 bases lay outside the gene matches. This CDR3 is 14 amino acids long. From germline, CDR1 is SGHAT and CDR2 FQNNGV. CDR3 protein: CASSLDRGREKLFF. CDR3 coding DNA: TGTGCCAGCAGCTTAGACAGGGGGCGGGAAAAACTGTTTTTT.

DNA for the CDR3: TGTGCCAGCAGTTACTTTGCAGGGGGCAATTCACCCCTCCACTTT. Protein: CASSYFAGGNSPLHF. The V call is TRBV6-5, the J call TRBJ1-6; TRBD1 agrees at 8 bases. The germline CDR1 and CDR2 sequences are MNHEY and SVGAGI. J lost 7 bases, V lost 1 base, and 3 bases had no gene match. The CDR3 has 15 residues.

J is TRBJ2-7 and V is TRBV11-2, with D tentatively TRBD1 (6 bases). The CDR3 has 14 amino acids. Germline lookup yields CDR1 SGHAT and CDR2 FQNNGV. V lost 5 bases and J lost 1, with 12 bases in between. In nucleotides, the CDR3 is TGTGCCAGCAGCCCTGACAGGTTTTCCTACGAGCAGTACTTC. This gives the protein CASSPDRFSYEQYF.

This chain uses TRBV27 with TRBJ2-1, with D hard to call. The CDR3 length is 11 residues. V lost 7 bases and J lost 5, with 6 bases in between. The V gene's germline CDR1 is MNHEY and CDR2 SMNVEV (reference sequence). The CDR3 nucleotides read TGTGCCAGCACCCTTGACAATGAGCAGTTCTTC. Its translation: CASTLDNEQFF.

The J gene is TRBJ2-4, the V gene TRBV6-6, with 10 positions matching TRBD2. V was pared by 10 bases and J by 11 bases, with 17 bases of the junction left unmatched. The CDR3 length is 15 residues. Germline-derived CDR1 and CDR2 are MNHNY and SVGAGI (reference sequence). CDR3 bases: TGTGCCATCAGGGGGGAGAATAGCGGGAGGACTTTTCAGTACTTC. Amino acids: CAIRGENSGRTFQYF.

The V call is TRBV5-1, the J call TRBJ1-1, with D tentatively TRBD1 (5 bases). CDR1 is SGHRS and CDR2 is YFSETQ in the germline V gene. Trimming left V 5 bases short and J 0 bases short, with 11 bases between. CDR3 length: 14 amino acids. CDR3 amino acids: CASRPGGVNTEAFF. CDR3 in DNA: TGCGCCAGCAGACCCGGGGGGGTGAACACTGAAGCTTTCTTT.

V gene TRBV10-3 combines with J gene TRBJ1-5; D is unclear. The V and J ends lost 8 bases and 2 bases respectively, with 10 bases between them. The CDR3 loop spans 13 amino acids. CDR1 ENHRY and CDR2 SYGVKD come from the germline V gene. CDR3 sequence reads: CAISFGGNQPQHF. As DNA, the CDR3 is TGTGCCATCTCTTTCGGAGGCAATCAGCCCCAGCATTTT.

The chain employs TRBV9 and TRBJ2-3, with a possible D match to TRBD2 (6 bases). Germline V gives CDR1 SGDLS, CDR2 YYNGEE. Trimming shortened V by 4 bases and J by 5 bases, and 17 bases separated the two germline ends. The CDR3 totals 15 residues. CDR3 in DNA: TGTGCCAGCAGCCCTCTCTCTTCGGGGGAAGATACGCAGTATTTT. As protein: CASSPLSSGEDTQYF. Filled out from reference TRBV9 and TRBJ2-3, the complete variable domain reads DSGVTQTPKHLITATGQRVTLRCSPRSGDLSVYWYQQSLDQGLQFLIQYYNGEERAKGNILERFSAQQFPDLHSELNLSSLELGDSALYFCASSPLSSGEDTQYFGPGTRLTVL.

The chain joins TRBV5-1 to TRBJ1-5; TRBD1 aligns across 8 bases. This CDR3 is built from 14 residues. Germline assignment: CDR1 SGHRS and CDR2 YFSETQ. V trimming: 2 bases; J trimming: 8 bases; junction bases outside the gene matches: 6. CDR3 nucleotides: TGCGCCAGCAGCTTTAGGGCAGGGGGCGAGCCCCAGCATTTT. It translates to CASSFRAGGEPQHF.